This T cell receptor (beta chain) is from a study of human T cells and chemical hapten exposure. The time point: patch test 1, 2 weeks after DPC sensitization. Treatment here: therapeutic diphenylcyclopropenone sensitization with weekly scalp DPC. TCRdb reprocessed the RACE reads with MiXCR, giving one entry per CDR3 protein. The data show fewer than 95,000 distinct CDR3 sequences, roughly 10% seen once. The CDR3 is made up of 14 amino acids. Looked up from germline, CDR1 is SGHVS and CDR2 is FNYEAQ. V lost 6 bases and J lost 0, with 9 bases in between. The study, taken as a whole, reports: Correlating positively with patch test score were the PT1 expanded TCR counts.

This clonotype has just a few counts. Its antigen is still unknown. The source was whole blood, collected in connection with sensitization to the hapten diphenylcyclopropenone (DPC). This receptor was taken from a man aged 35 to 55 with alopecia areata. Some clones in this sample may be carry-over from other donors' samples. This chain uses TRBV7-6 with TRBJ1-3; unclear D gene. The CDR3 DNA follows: TGTGCCAGCAGTCTACGAGGCTCTGGAAACACCATATATTTT. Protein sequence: CASSLRGSGNTIYF.